This T cell receptor (beta chain) was retrieved from a study of a mutant IDH1 vaccine in newly diagnosed glioma. Study-level background: Mean patient age was around 40 years; approximately 62% were male and about 38% female. Antecedent treatment encompassed radiotherapy, temozolomide, or their combination; the majority received both.

Study-wide results and limits: Among patients, around 93% showed immune responses induced by the vaccine.

To note about this clone: Its antigen remains unknown.

Stated time point: week 23, last vaccination. Topical imiquimod accompanied each vaccine dose, which consisted of 300 ug of mutant IDH1 20-mer peptide. The study enrolled donors with new WHO grade 3 or 4 IDH1-mutant, ATRX-lost astrocytomas. Repertoires were generated with immunoSEQ multiplex PCR, while TCRdb's copy carries only in-frame clones and drops some. The repertoire holds roughly 30,000 clones, roughly 88% seen once, with more than 2.5% in the top ten. The V segment lost 6 bases and the J segment 7 bases; nucleotides outside the gene matches: 12. CDR3 length: 14 amino acids. Germline V gene sequence: CDR1 MNHEY, CDR2 SVGAGI.

The source material was PBMCs, sampled from a glioma patient whose treatment included an IDH1 peptide vaccine. This TCR was recovered from a man aged 35 to 55 with glioma. V and J are TRBV6-5 and TRBJ2-7, with 7 bases aligning to TRBD2. The chain's CDR3 is CASSRPGSGGEQYF. The DNA for the CDR3 is TGTGCCAGCAGCCGACCAGGTTCGGGGGGTGAGCAGTACTTC.